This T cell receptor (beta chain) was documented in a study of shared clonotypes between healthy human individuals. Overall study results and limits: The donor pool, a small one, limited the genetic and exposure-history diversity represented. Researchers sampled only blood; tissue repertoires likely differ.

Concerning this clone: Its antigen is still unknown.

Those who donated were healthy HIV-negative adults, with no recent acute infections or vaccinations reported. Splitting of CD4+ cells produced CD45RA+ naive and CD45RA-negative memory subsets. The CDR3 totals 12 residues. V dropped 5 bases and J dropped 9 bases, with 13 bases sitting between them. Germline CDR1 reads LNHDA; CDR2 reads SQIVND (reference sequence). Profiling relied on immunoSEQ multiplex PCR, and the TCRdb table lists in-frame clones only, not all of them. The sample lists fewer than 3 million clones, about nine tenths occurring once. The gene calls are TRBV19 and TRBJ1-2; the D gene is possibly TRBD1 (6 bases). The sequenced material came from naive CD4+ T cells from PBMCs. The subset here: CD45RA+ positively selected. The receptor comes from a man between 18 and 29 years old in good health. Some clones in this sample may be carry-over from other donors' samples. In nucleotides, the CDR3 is TGTGCCAGTAGTCCCCCACAGGGAAGCTACACCTTC. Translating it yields CASSPPQGSYTF. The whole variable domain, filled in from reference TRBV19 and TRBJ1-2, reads DGGITQSPKYLFRKEGQNVTLSCEQNLNHDAMYWYRQDPGQGLRLIYYSQIVNDFQKGDIAEGYSVSREKKESFPLTVTSAQKNPTAFYLCASSPPQGSYTFGSGTRLTVV.